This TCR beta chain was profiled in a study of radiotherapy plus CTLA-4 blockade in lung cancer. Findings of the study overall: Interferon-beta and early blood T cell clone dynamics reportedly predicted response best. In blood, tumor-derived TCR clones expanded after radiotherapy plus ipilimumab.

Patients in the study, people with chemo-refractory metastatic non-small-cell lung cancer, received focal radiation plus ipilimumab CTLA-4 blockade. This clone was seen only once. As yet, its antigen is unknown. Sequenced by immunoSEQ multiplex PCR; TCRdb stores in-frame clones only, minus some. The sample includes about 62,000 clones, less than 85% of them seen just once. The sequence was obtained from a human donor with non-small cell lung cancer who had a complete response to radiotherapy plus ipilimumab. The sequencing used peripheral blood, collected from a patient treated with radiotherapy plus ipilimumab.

The CDR3: CASSIFRGTGRNTEAFF. The CDR3, as DNA: TGTGCCAGTAGTATTTTTAGGGGGACAGGGAGGAACACTGAAGCTTTCTTT. J is TRBJ1-1 and V is TRBV19, with TRBD1 matching over 9 bases. CDR1 and CDR2 (germline): LNHDA, SQIVND (reference sequence). The CDR3 runs to 17 residues. With V trimmed by 3 bases and J by 1 base, 9 bases remained unmatched.